The clone carrying this T cell receptor beta chain is deemed medium-sized. Its antigen is still unknown. Only in-frame clones appear in the TCRdb table, and some are missing; sequencing was by immunoSEQ multiplex PCR. The data show about 36,000 clones, less than 80% seen once. The sample comes from a study of pediatric ulcerative colitis. Study details: Disease was pancolitis in about 7 and left-sided in two, histology-confirmed.

The rectum was sampled with one to two pinch biopsies at colonoscopy. Study-wide results and caveats: Blood samples from a couple of patients yielded substantially fewer templates and were excluded from blood-rectal overlap analysis. Clonal expansions reduced rectal repertoire diversity in acute severe colitis. A couple of rectal clonotypes were found only in ulcerative colitis patients, all of them.

The germline V gene has CDR1 MNHNY and CDR2 SVGAGI (reference sequence). Trimming pared 6 bases from V and 2 bases from J, leaving 16 bases between. The CDR3 is 15 amino acids. The chain couples TRBV6-6 to TRBJ2-5, with a weak D call TRBD2 (6 bases). Sequenced material: gut tissue. The clonotype was recovered from a boy between 10 and 17 years old with moderate ulcerative colitis. The CDR3: CASSTERDLQETQYF. CDR3 nucleotide sequence: TGTGCCAGCAGCACCGAACGGGACTTGCAAGAGACCCAGTACTTC.